Listed here is a single TCR beta chain. The record originates from a study of blood T cell repertoires in COVID-19. Across the study: The United States, Italy and Spain were the sources of the acute and convalescent COVID-19 samples. PBMCs, B-cell-depleted T cells, or T cells provided the cDNA or gDNA that made up the material.

Under the authors' procedure: Researchers report that nucleated cell counts were estimated from reference gene primer amplification. TCRdb's copy holds only in-frame clones and misses some; the assay was immunoSEQ multiplex PCR. That table is the source of V, J and clone size, and D and trimming were worked out from the DNA. The sample contains roughly 400,000 clones, 70% to 90% of which appear only once. Individuals drawn from approximately 26 US areas were roughly 18 to 95 years old. The CDR3 is 15 residues long. CDR1 and CDR2 from the germline V gene are GTSNPN and SVGIG (reference sequence). V lost 2 bases, J lost 4 bases, and 7 bases stayed unmatched.

The sequenced material came from PBMCs or T cells enriched from blood (not recorded which). This chain uses TRBV30 with TRBJ1-4; 7 bases map to TRBD1. This TCR came from a woman in her forties with acute COVID-19. The chain's CDR3 is CAWSFSGTDNEKLFF. The CDR3 coding sequence is TGTGCCTGGAGTTTCTCCGGGACAGATAATGAAAAACTGTTTTTT.